The present T cell receptor beta chain was sequenced within a study of Graves' ophthalmopathy and Graves' hyperthyroidism. This clonotype was seen a few times. Amplified TCR beta CDR3 regions were obtained using RNA transcripts as template. HTBI-primed RT-PCR formed the first round, and a multiplex PCR formed the second. Using its own MiXCR run on the multiplex PCR reads, TCRdb lists one record per CDR3 protein. Among about 240,000 distinct CDR3 sequences listed, around 50% were seen once. Trimming took off 1 base at V and 9 bases at J, with 14 bases between the two ends. This CDR3 comprises 13 residues. The germline V gene has CDR1 SGHDT and CDR2 YYEEEE. Fresh peripheral blood (more than 9 ml) yielded the PBMCs.

Material for sequencing was peripheral blood. This sequence was found in an adult man with Graves' ophthalmopathy. The J gene is TRBJ2-7, the V gene TRBV5-6, with D unclear. CDR3 in amino acids: CASSLRARKGQYF. As DNA, the CDR3 is TGTGCCAGCAGCTTGAGGGCTAGAAAGGGGCAGTACTTC.